The 15 T cell receptor beta chains presented below share a single source sample, sequenced in a study of shared clonotypes between healthy human individuals. TCRdb's copy holds only in-frame clones and misses some; the assay was immunoSEQ multiplex PCR. This sample carries 2 million to 2.5 million clones, more than 80% of them seen once, and the ten largest clones take approximately 0.4%. The specimen was naive CD4+ T cells from PBMCs. The subset is: CD45RA+ positively selected. These receptors originate from a man younger than 35 in good health. Some clones in this sample may be carry-over from other donors' samples.

The chain carries TRBV9 and TRBJ2-6; D might be TRBD1 (5 bases). Between the trimmed V and J ends, which lost 0 bases and 2 bases, there was a span of 18 bases. This CDR3 is built from 19 residues. Looked up from germline, CDR1 is SGDLS and CDR2 is YYNGEE. The CDR3 bases are TGTGCCAGCAGCGTAGTTTGGCGGCAGGGAAGCACTGGGGCCAACGTCCTGACTTTC. This translates into CASSVVWRQGSTGANVLTF.

The chain is built from TRBV6-1 and TRBJ2-3, with TRBD1 matching 7 bases. This CDR3 comprises 16 residues. V gave up 0 bases and J gave up 4 bases; unmatched junction bases: 7. Germline values: CDR1 MNHNS, CDR2 SASEGT. The CDR3 nucleotides are TGTGCCAGCAGTGAAGCGCTTCTACAGGGGTCAGATACGCAGTATTTT. Amino acids: CASSEALLQGSDTQYF.

V usage is TRBV5-1 and J usage is TRBJ2-7; D ambiguous. V gave up 2 bases and J gave up 4 bases, with 13 bases separating them. CDR1 and CDR2 (germline): SGHRS, YFSETQ. The CDR3 is made up of 14 amino acids. CDR3 in DNA: TGCGCCAGCAGCTTAGACCCTGGTACTTACGAGCAGTACTTC. This sequence encodes CASSLDPGTYEQYF.

The chain links TRBV7-9 to TRBJ2-7, with 7 positions matching TRBD1. V trimming: 5 bases; J trimming: 0 bases; junction bases outside the gene matches: 7. Germline CDR1 reads SEHNR; CDR2 reads FQNEAQ (reference sequence). The CDR3 extends over 15 amino acids. The CDR3 bases are TGTGCCAGCAGCGGCATTGGGACAGTCTCCTACGAGCAGTACTTC. Residues: CASSGIGTVSYEQYF. The whole variable domain, remainder taken from reference TRBV7-9 and TRBJ2-7, is DTGVSQNPRHKITKRGQNVTFRCDPISEHNRLYWYRQTLGQGPEFLTYFQNEAQLEKSRLLSDRFSAERPKGSFSTLEIQRTEQGDSAMYLCASSGIGTVSYEQYFGPGTRLTVT.

The chain carries TRBV7-2 and TRBJ2-2, with D uncertain. The V end lost 5 bases, the J end lost 1 base, and 20 bases lay between the germline ends. The CDR3 length is 18 residues. The germline V gene has CDR1 SGHTA and CDR2 FQGNSA. CDR3 amino acids: CASSPRIQTIMNTGELFF. In nucleotides, the CDR3 is TGTGCCAGCAGCCCACGAATTCAGACGATAATGAACACCGGGGAGCTGTTTTTT.

With regard to this clone: The sample has other DNA sequences that encode this CDR3 too. This sequence joins TRBV5-1 and TRBJ1-1; maybe TRBD1 (5 bases). Germline assignment: CDR1 SGHRS and CDR2 YFSETQ. The CDR3 length is 14 residues. V gave up 1 base and J gave up 0 bases, with 7 bases separating them. The CDR3: CASSLTGLNTEAFF. CDR3 sequence (DNA): TGCGCCAGCAGCTTGACAGGCTTGAACACTGAAGCTTTCTTT.

The chain links TRBV4-2 to TRBJ2-2; D is possibly TRBD1 or TRBD2 (6 bases each). The V end lost 0 bases, the J end lost 4 bases, and 12 bases lay between the germline ends. The germline gives CDR1 LGHNA, CDR2 YNFKEQ. The CDR3 totals 16 residues. CDR3: CASSQDPRGVTGELFF. DNA for the CDR3: TGTGCCAGCAGCCAAGACCCAAGGGGGGTCACCGGGGAGCTGTTTTTT.

The rearrangement joins TRBV5-1 to TRBJ1-1; TRBD1 matches at 8 bases. Unmatched junction bases numbered 8, after V lost 4 bases and J lost 0 bases. The CDR3 runs to 16 residues. Germline V gene lookup returns CDR1 SGHRS and CDR2 YFSETQ. Here the CDR3 reads CASSPGQATLNTEAFF. For the CDR3, the DNA is TGCGCCAGCAGCCCGGGACAGGCTACATTGAACACTGAAGCTTTCTTT.

The chain is built from TRBV6-5 and TRBJ1-5; no definite D call. The CDR3 has 12 amino acids. Trimming took off 4 bases at V and 8 bases at J, with 9 bases between the two ends. From germline, CDR1 is MNHEY and CDR2 SVGAGI. CDR3 in DNA: TGTGCCAGCAGTTTGTCCGGGGAGCCCCAGCATTTT. Translation gives CASSLSGEPQHF.

The gene calls are TRBV5-1 and TRBJ2-3; D is undetermined. Between the trimmed V and J ends, which lost 5 bases and 0 bases, there was a span of 7 bases. Germline CDR1 is SGHRS and CDR2 is YFSETQ. The CDR3 consists of 13 residues. CDR3 sequence: CASREPSTDTQYF. The CDR3 coding sequence is TGCGCCAGCAGAGAACCTAGCACAGATACGCAGTATTTT.

The rearrangement uses TRBV25-1 and TRBJ2-2; TRBD1 might be the D (6 bases). This CDR3 is built from 15 residues. V lost 5 bases, J lost 0 bases, and 10 bases lay in between. CDR1 is MGHDK, CDR2 SYGVNS, per germline. The DNA of the CDR3 is TGTGCCAGCAGTTTAGACAGGCCGAACACCGGGGAGCTGTTTTTT. Translating it yields CASSLDRPNTGELFF. Based on the CDR3 plus reference TRBV25-1 and TRBJ2-2, the full variable domain is EADIYQTPRYLVIGTGKKITLECSQTMGHDKMYWYQQDPGMELHLIHYSYGVNSTEKGDLSSESTVSRIRTEHFPLTLESARPSHTSQYLCASSLDRPNTGELFFGEGSRLTVL.

The chain recombines TRBV6-6 with TRBJ2-7; 8 bases line up with TRBD1. The V and J ends lost 6 bases and 2 bases, in that order; junction bases with no gene match: 3. CDR1 MNHNY and CDR2 SVGAGI come from the germline V gene (reference sequence). The CDR3 totals 13 residues. CDR3: CASSRRGPYEQYF. CDR3 DNA: TGTGCCAGCAGCCGCAGGGGGCCCTACGAGCAGTACTTC.

V is TRBV21-1 and J is TRBJ2-3; no check of the table's D call, TRBD1, against the DNA was made. TRBV21-1 has pseudogene status. The CDR3 extends over 17 amino acids. CDR3 bases: TGTGCCAGCAGCAAGAGACATACAGGGGGCGTTACAGATACGCAGTATTTT. Encoded protein: CASSKRHTGGVTDTQYF.

The rearrangement uses TRBV28 and TRBJ2-3; D is perhaps TRBD1 (6 bases). The V gene lost 7 bases and the J gene lost 0 bases, with 14 bases spanning the gap. In germline, CDR1 is MDHEN, CDR2 SYDVKM. This CDR3 is built from 15 residues. The CDR3 reads CASTSPGESTDTQYF. The CDR3 DNA sequence: TGTGCCAGCACCTCACCAGGGGAGAGCACAGATACGCAGTATTTT.

This rearrangement joins TRBV27 to TRBJ2-4; unclear D gene. V was shortened by 3 bases and J by 5 bases, with 8 bases between the two germline ends. CDR3 length: 13 amino acids. Germline-derived CDR1 and CDR2 are MNHEY and SMNVEV (reference sequence). CDR3 region: CASSFSAQNIQYF. In DNA, the CDR3 is TGTGCCAGCAGTTTCTCGGCCCAAAACATTCAGTACTTC.